The 22 T cell receptor beta chains in this list originate from one sample, sequenced in a study of response to subunit inactivated influenza vaccine (dated by TCRdb to the late 2010s). The method was RT-PCR. Sequencer: Illumina HiSeq 2500. The public reads were reanalyzed by TCRdb: fastp trimming at Q25, MiXCR alignment, in-frame beta chains only. Here each entry gathers all rows of one CDR3 protein and keeps the most common genes and DNA. This sample gives fewer than 350,000 distinct CDR3 sequences in total; around a fifth of them show up just once. The leading ten clones occupy roughly 10% of the sample. Source: PBMCs from blood, taken less than 22 months after vaccination. Receptors were obtained from a man aged 50 to 69 who received an inactivated influenza vaccine. Donor details come from another sample of the same person, matched by shared clones.

The gene calls are TRBV5-1 and TRBJ2-2; TRBD2 might be the D (6 bases). The CDR3 sequence is 14 residues long. The germline CDR1 and CDR2 sequences are SGHRS and YFSETQ. Trimming shortened V by 2 bases and J by 5 bases, and 10 bases separated the two germline ends. The DNA of the CDR3 is TGCGCCAGCAGCTTCGGTAGCGGAACCGGGGAGCTGTTTTTT. This gives the protein CASSFGSGTGELFF.

A few counts support this clonotype. V and J are TRBV4-3 and TRBJ1-2; D is perhaps TRBD1 (5 bases). Between the trimmed V and J ends, which lost 0 bases and 6 bases, there was a span of 14 bases. Germline values: CDR1 LGHNA, CDR2 YSLEER. The length of the CDR3 is 15 residues. The CDR3 region is CASSQDYRPRNGYTF. Written as DNA, the CDR3 is TGCGCCAGCAGCCAAGATTACAGGCCACGGAATGGCTACACCTTC.

J is TRBJ2-7 and V is TRBV20-1; 8 positions agree with TRBD2. Germline V gene lookup returns CDR1 DFQATT and CDR2 SNEGSKA (reference sequence). The CDR3 contains 15 residues. V trimming: 2 bases; J trimming: 4 bases; junction bases outside the gene matches: 10. Here the CDR3 DNA reads TGCAGTGCTAGATCCCGGGCGGGAGGACCATACGAGCAGTACTTC. Protein: CSARSRAGGPYEQYF.

This clonotype was seen more than once but under ten times. The chain carries TRBV6-5 and TRBJ1-5; D is ambiguous. V shed 0 bases and J shed 2 bases, with 11 bases lying between them. CDR1 is MNHEY, CDR2 SVGAGI, per germline. This CDR3 has 16 amino acids. The CDR3 loop is CASSYSRVVGNQPQHF. The CDR3 DNA reads as TGTGCCAGCAGTTACTCGCGGGTGGTCGGCAATCAGCCCCAGCATTTT.

This clonotype was counted ten times or more. The rearrangement links TRBV25-1 to TRBJ1-4; no firm D call. The CDR3 spans 14 residues. Looked up from germline, CDR1 is MGHDK and CDR2 is SYGVNS. V gave up 6 bases and J gave up 1 base, with 9 bases separating them. The CDR3, as DNA: TGTGCCAGCAGGCCCTGGGGAACTAATGAAAAACTGTTTTTT. This sequence encodes CASRPWGTNEKLFF.

This chain connects TRBV20-1 to TRBJ2-7, with D uncertain. Germline CDR1 DFQATT, CDR2 SNEGSKA (reference sequence). Trimming shortened V by 3 bases and J by 0 bases, and 9 bases separated the two germline ends. The CDR3 extends over 13 amino acids. Here the CDR3 reads CSASDAGSYEQYF. CDR3 nucleotides: TGCAGTGCTAGTGACGCCGGCTCCTACGAGCAGTACTTC.

The chain carries TRBV12-3 or TRBV12-4 and TRBJ1-1, with D perhaps TRBD1 (5 bases). Trimming stripped 4 bases from V and 11 bases from J, with 17 bases between. The CDR3 is made up of 13 amino acids. The CDR3 DNA is TGTGCCAGCAGTTCCGGGACCTGGGTTGGGGCTTTCTTT. Translating gives CASSSGTWVGAFF.

This clonotype was seen more than once but under ten times. The chain links TRBV6-1 to TRBJ2-7; TRBD2 matches 8 bases. Germline loops: CDR1 MNHNS, CDR2 SASEGT. V shed 2 bases, J shed 8 bases, and the junction held 17 bases outside the gene matches. CDR3 length: 17 residues. The CDR3 DNA sequence: TGTGCCAGCAGTGAAAGGGTAAGCGGGGGCGCTGTACGGAAGCAGTACTTC. Translation: CASSERVSGGAVRKQYF.

A few counts support this clonotype. The chain employs TRBV6-1 and TRBJ1-5; 8 nucleotides align to TRBD1. Germline values: CDR1 MNHNS, CDR2 SASEGT. CDR3 length: 15 residues. The ends lost 5 bases at V and 4 bases at J; junction bases unmatched: 7. CDR3 nucleotides: TGTGCCAGCAGTCGGGACAGGCCTCTGAATCAGCCCCAGCATTTT. Translating gives CASSRDRPLNQPQHF.

This chain connects TRBV19 to TRBJ1-2; D uncertain. The CDR3 spans 13 residues. Germline-derived CDR1 and CDR2 are LNHDA and SQIVND (reference sequence). The germline V and J ends were trimmed by 1 base and 4 bases, with 7 bases remaining between them. As DNA, the CDR3 is TGTGCCAGTAGTATAGGAGGGCCCTATGGCTACACCTTC. Translation: CASSIGGPYGYTF.

This clonotype has just a few counts. The V gene is TRBV14, the J gene TRBJ1-2, with D unclear. The V gene's germline CDR1 is SGHDN and CDR2 FVKESK. The CDR3 runs 14 residues. V lost 0 bases and J 3 bases, leaving 8 bases between the germline ends. As DNA, the CDR3 is TGTGCCAGCAGCCAAGACAGGTTATACTATGGCTACACCTTC. This sequence encodes CASSQDRLYYGYTF.

Details on this clonotype: This clone may be a read error of a much larger clone one base away. The chain joins TRBV6-5 to TRBJ1-1; tentatively, D is TRBD1 (5 bases). The V gene lost 10 bases and the J gene lost 1 base, with 7 bases spanning the gap. The CDR3 is made up of 11 amino acids. Germline CDR1 reads MNHEY; CDR2 reads SVGAGI. CDR3 DNA: TGTGCCACCCAGGGGAACACTGAAGCTTTCTTT. This encodes CATQGNTEAFF.

The V call is TRBV5-5, the J call TRBJ2-5; 11 bases align to TRBD1. V trimming: 3 bases; J trimming: 5 bases; junction bases outside the gene matches: 3. The CDR3 loop spans 14 amino acids. In germline, CDR1 is SGHKS, CDR2 YYEKEE (reference sequence). CDR3 coding DNA: TGTGCCAGCAGCTGGACAGGGGGCAGTGAGACCCAGTACTTC. It specifies CASSWTGGSETQYF. The entire variable domain, with the rest obtained from reference TRBV5-5 and TRBJ2-5, is as follows: DAGVTQSPTHLIKTRGQQVTLRCSPISGHKSVSWYQQVLGQGPQFIFQYYEKEERGRGNFPDRFSARQFPNYSSELNVNALLLGDSALYLCASSWTGGSETQYFGPGTRLLVL.

This clonotype has only a few counts. V and J are TRBV6-1 and TRBJ1-1, with 9 bases identical to TRBD1. Germline V lookup: CDR1 MNHNS, CDR2 SASEGT. The length of the CDR3 is 14 residues. V gave up 6 bases and J gave up 8 bases; unmatched junction bases: 10. The CDR3 spells CASRINRGRREAFF. CDR3 nucleotides: TGTGCCAGCAGGATAAACAGGGGGCGTCGGGAAGCTTTCTTT.

The chain joins TRBV4-1 to TRBJ2-5, with D possibly matching TRBD1 (6 bases). CDR3 size: 14 residues. The V end lost 0 bases, the J end lost 4 bases, and 9 bases lay between the germline ends. CDR1 is MGHRA and CDR2 is YSYEKL in the germline V gene. The CDR3 protein is CASSQEQGLETQYF. DNA of the CDR3: TGCGCCAGCAGCCAAGAACAGGGATTAGAGACCCAGTACTTC.

This clonotype has just a few counts. The rearrangement links TRBV7-2 to TRBJ2-7, with D perhaps being TRBD1 or TRBD2 (5 bases each). Between the trimmed V and J ends, which lost 6 bases and 3 bases, there was a span of 18 bases. This CDR3 has 15 residues. CDR1 is SGHTA, CDR2 FQGNSA, per germline. CDR3 loop: CASSSKLGTFYEQYF. The DNA of the CDR3 is TGTGCCAGCAGTTCCAAGCTCGGGACCTTCTACGAGCAGTACTTC.

The chain has TRBV7-9 and TRBJ2-1; no clear D. The V end lost 5 bases, the J end lost 0 bases, and 11 bases lay between the germline ends. The CDR3 has 15 residues. Germline V gene data show CDR1 as SEHNR and CDR2 as FQNEAQ (reference sequence). The CDR3 DNA follows: TGTGCCAGCAGCCGGCTAATGGACTCCTACAATGAGCAGTTCTTC. This sequence encodes CASSRLMDSYNEQFF.

The V gene is TRBV12-3 or TRBV12-4, the J gene TRBJ2-6; D is perhaps TRBD1 or TRBD2 (5 bases each). There are 17 residues in the CDR3. V shed 7 bases and J shed 0 bases, with 16 bases lying between them. This CDR3 reads CASTYGEGHSGANVLTF. The CDR3 DNA sequence: TGTGCCAGCACCTATGGTGAGGGGCACTCTGGGGCCAACGTCCTGACTTTC.

As regards this clonotype: Without the conserved terminal phenylalanine or tryptophan, this CDR3 likely stems from a read error. The rearrangement joins TRBV2 to TRBJ1-4; D may be TRBD1 (6 bases). In germline, CDR1 is SNHLY, CDR2 FYNNEI. The CDR3 is made up of 15 amino acids. The ends were cut back, 3 bases at V and 7 bases at J, with 15 bases in the middle. The CDR3 spells CASSEGRGAREKLFV. CDR3 coding DNA: TGTGCCAGCAGTGAGGGCCGGGGGGCTCGTGAAAAACTGTTTGTT.

The V and J genes are TRBV20-1 and TRBJ2-4; D is unclear. Trimming took 0 bases from V and 7 from J, leaving 13 bases between them. Germline V gene sequence: CDR1 DFQATT, CDR2 SNEGSKA (reference sequence). CDR3 length: 14 residues. CDR3 sequence (DNA): TGCAGTGCTAGAGATGTTAGGTCAGATAACATTCAGTACTTC. The encoded protein is CSARDVRSDNIQYF.

This chain joins TRBV4-2 and TRBJ1-2; TRBD1 is a possible D gene (6 bases). The CDR3 is 15 residues long. Germline-derived CDR1 and CDR2 are LGHNA and YNFKEQ. V gave up 3 bases and J gave up 2 bases, with 13 bases separating them. Written as DNA, the CDR3 is TGTGCCAGCAGCCACCCCTCAACAGGGAACTATGGCTACACCTTC. It translates to CASSHPSTGNYGYTF.

V is TRBV28 and J is TRBJ2-7, with D perhaps given as TRBD1 or TRBD2 (5 bases each). The length of the CDR3 is 11 residues. Trimming stripped 8 bases from V and 4 bases from J, with 9 bases between. From germline, CDR1 is MDHEN and CDR2 SYDVKM. CDR3 bases: TGTGCCAGCCCCTGGGGGTACGAGCAGTACTTC. Protein sequence: CASPWGYEQYF.